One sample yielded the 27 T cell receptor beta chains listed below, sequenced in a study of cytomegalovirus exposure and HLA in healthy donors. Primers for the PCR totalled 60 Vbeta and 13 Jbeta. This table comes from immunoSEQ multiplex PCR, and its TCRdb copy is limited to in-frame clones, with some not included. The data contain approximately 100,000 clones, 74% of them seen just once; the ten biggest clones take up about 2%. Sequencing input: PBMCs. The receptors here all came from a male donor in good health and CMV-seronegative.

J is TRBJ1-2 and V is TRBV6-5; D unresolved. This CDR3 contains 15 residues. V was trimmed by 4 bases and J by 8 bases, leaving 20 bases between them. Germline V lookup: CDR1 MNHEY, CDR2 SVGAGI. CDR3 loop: CASSSRRGTESGYTF. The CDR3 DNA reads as TGTGCCAGCAGTTCGCGACGGGGTACCGAGAGCGGCTACACCTTC.

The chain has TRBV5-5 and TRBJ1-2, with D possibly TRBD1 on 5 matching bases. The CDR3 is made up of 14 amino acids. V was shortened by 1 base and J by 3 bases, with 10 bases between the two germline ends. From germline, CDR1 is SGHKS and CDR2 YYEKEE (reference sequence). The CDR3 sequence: CASSLWQGDYGYTF. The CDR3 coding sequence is TGTGCCAGCAGCTTGTGGCAGGGCGACTATGGCTACACCTTC.

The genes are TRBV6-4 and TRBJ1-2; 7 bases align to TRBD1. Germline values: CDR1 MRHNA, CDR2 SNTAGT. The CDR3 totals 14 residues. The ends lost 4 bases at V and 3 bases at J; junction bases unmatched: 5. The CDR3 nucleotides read TGTGCCAGCAGTGCCGGACAGGTCTACTATGGCTACACCTTC. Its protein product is CASSAGQVYYGYTF.

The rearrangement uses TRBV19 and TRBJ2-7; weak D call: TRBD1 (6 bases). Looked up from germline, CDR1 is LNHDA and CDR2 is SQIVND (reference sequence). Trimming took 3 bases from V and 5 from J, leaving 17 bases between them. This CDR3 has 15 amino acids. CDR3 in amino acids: CASSIRQGKNDEQYF. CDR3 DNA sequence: TGTGCCAGTAGTATTAGGCAGGGGAAGAACGACGAGCAGTACTTC.

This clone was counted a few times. The CDR3 reads CSVGDSNYGYTF. CDR3 nucleotides: TGCAGCGTTGGGGACAGTAACTATGGCTACACCTTC. This sequence joins TRBV29-1 and TRBJ1-2, with TRBD1 identical over 7 bases. CDR1 is SQVTM and CDR2 is ANQGSEA in the germline V gene. This CDR3 is built from 12 residues. After removal of 4 bases from V and 1 base from J, the junction contained 0 bases not matched to a gene. Complete variable domain (other parts from reference TRBV29-1 and TRBJ1-2): SAVISQKPSRDICQRGTSLTIQCQVDSQVTMMFWYRQQPGQSLTLIATANQGSEATYESGFVIDKFPISRPNLTFSTLTVSNMSPEDSSIYLCSVGDSNYGYTFGSGTRLTVV.

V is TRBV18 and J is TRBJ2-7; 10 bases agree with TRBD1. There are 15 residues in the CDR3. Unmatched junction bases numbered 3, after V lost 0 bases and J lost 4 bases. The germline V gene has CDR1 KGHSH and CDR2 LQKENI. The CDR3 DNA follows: TGTGCCAGCTCACCACCGACGGGACAGGGGTACGAGCAGTACTTC. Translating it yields CASSPPTGQGYEQYF.

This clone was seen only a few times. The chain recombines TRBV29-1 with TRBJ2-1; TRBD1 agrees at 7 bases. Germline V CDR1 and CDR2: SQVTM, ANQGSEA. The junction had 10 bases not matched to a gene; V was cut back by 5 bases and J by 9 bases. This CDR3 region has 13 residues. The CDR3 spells CSVHNRGSGEQFF. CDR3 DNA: TGCAGCGTTCATAACAGGGGATCAGGTGAGCAGTTCTTC.

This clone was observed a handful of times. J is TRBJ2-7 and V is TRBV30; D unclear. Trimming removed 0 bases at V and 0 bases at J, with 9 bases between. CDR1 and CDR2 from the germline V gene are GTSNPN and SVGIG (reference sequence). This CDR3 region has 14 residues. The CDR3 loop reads CAWSVDLVSYEQYF. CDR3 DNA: TGTGCCTGGAGTGTAGACCTAGTCTCCTACGAGCAGTACTTC.

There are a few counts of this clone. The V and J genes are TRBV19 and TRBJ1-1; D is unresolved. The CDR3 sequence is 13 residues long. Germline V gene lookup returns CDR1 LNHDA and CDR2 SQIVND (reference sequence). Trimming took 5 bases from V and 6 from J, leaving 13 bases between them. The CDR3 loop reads CASSPSPGPEAFF. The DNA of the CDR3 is TGTGCCAGTAGTCCGTCCCCAGGCCCTGAAGCTTTCTTT.

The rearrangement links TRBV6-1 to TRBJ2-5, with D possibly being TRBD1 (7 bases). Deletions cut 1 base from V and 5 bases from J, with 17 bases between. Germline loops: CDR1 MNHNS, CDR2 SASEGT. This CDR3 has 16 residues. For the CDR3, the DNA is TGTGCCAGCAGTGAAGGTTGGAGGGGGCCTCAGGAGACCCAGTACTTC. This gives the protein CASSEGWRGPQETQYF.

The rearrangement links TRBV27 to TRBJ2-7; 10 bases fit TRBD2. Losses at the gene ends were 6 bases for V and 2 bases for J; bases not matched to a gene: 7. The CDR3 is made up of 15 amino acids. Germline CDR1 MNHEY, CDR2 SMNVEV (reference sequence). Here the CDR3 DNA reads TGTGCCAGCAGGGGAACTAGCGGGAATCCCTACGAGCAGTACTTC. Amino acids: CASRGTSGNPYEQYF.

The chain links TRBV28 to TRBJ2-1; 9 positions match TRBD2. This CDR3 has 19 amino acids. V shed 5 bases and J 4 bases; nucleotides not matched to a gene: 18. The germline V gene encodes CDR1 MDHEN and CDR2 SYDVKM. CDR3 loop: CASSPPPGQASGKYNEQFF. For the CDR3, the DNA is TGTGCCAGCAGTCCCCCCCCCGGCCAGGCTAGCGGGAAATACAATGAGCAGTTCTTC. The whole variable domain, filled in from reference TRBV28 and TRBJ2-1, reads DVKVTQSSRYLVKRTGEKVFLECVQDMDHENMFWYRQDPGLGLRLIYFSYDVKMKEKGDIPEGYSVSREKKERFSLILESASTNQTSMYLCASSPPPGQASGKYNEQFFGPGTRLTVL.

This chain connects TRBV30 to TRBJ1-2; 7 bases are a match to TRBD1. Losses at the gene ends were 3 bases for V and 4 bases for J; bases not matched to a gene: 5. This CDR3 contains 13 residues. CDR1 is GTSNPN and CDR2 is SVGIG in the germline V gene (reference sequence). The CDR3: CAWRRDRFYGYTF. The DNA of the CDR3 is TGTGCCTGGAGACGGGACAGATTCTATGGCTACACCTTC.

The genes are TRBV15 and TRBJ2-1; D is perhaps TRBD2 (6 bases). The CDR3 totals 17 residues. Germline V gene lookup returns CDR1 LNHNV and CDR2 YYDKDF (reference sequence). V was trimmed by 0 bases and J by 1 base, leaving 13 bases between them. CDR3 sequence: CATSRDWASGSYNEQFF. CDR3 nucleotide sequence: TGTGCCACCAGCAGAGATTGGGCGAGCGGGTCCTACAATGAGCAGTTCTTC.

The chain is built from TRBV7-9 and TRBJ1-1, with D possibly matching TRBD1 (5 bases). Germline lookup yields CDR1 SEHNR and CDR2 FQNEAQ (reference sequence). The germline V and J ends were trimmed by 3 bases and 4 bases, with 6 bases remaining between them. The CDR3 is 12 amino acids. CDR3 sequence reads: CASSFGATEAFF. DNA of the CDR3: TGTGCCAGCAGCTTTGGGGCCACTGAAGCTTTCTTT.

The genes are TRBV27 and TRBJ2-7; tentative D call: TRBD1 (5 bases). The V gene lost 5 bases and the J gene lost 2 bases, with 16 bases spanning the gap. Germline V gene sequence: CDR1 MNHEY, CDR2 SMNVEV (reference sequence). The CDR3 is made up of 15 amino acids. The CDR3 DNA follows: TGTGCCAGCAGTCCCGGTTGGGGCCGAACCTACGAGCAGTACTTC. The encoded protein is CASSPGWGRTYEQYF.

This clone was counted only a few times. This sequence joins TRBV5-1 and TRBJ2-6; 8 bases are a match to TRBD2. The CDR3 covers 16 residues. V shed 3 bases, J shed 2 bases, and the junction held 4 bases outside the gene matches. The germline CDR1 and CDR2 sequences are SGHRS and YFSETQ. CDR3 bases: TGCGCCAGCAGCTCCGGGGGGGCCGCTGGGGCCAACGTCCTGACTTTC. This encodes CASSSGGAAGANVLTF.

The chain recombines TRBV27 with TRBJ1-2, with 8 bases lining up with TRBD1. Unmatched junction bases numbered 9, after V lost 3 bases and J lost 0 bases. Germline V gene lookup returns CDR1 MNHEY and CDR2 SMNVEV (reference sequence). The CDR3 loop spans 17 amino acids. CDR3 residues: CASSFGAGQGTNYGYTF. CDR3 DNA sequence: TGTGCCAGCAGTTTCGGTGCCGGACAGGGAACTAACTATGGCTACACCTTC.

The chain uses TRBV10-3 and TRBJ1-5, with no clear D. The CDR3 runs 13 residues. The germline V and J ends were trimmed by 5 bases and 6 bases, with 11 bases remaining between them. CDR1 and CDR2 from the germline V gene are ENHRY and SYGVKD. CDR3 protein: CAISRPPGQPQHF. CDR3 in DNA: TGTGCCATCAGTCGACCCCCGGGTCAGCCCCAGCATTTT.

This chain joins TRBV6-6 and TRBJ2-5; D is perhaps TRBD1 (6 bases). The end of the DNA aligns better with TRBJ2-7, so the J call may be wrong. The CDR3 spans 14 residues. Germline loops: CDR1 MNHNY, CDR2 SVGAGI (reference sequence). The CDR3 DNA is TGTGCCAGCAGGGATACAGGGTTGCCCTACGAGCAGTACTTC. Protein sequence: CASRDTGLPYEQYF.

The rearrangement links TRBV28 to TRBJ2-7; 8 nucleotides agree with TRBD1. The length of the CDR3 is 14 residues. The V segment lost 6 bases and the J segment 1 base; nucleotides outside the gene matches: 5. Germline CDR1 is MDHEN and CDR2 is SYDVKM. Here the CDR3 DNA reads TGTGCCAGCAGCCCGGGACAGGTGTCCTACGAGCAGTACTTC. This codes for CASSPGQVSYEQYF.

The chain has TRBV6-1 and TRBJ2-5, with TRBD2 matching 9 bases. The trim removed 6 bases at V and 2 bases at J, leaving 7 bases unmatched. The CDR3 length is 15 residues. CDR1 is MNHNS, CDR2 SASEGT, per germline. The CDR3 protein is CASSSGTSRQETQYF. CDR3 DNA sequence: TGTGCCAGCAGCTCCGGGACTAGCAGACAAGAGACCCAGTACTTC.

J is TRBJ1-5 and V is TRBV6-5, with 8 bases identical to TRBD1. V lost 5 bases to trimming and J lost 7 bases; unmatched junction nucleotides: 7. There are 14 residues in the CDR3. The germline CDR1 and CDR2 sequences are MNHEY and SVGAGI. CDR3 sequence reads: CASSEDRAWQPQHF. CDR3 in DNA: TGTGCCAGCAGTGAGGACAGGGCTTGGCAGCCCCAGCATTTT.

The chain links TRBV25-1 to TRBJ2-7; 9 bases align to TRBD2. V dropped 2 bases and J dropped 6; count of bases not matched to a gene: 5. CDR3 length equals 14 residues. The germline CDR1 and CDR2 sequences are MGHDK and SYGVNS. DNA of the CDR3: TGTGCCAGCAGTGAAGATAGCGGGAGTCGCGAGCAGTACTTC. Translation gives CASSEDSGSREQYF.

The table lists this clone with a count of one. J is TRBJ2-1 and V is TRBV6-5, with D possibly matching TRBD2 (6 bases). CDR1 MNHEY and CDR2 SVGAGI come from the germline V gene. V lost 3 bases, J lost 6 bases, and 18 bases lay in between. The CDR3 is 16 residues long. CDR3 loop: CASSYLGTRTFNEQFF. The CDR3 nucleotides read TGTGCCAGCAGTTATCTGGGGACTCGGACGTTCAATGAGCAGTTCTTC.

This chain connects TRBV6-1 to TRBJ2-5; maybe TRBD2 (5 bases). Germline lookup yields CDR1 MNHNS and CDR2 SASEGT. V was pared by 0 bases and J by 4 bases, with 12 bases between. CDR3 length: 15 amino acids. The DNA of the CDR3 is TGTGCCAGCAGTGAAGCGGTGAGAGAGGGAGAGACCCAGTACTTC. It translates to CASSEAVREGETQYF.

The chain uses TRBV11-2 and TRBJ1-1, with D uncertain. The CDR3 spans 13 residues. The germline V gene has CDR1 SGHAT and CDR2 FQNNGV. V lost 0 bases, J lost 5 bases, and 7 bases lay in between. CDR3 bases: TGTGCCAGCAGCTTAGATTCCAGAACTGAAGCTTTCTTT. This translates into CASSLDSRTEAFF.